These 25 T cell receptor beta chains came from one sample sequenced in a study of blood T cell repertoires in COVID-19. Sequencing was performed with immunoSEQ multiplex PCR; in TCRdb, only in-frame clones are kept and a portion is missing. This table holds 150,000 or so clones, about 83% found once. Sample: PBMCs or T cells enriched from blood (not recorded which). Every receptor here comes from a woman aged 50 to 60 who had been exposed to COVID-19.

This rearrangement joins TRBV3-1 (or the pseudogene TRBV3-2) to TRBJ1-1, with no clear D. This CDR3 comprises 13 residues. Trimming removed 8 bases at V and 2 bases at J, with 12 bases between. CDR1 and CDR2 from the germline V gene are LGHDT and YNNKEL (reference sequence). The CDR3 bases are TGTGCCAGCTCACGGGGAATCAACACTGAAGCTTTCTTT. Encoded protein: CASSRGINTEAFF.

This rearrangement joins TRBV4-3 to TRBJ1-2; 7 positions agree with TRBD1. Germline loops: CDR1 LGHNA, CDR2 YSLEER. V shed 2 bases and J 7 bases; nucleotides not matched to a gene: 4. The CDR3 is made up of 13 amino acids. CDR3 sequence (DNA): TGCGCCAGCAGCCAACCAGGGGGGACTGGCTACACCTTC. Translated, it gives CASSQPGGTGYTF.

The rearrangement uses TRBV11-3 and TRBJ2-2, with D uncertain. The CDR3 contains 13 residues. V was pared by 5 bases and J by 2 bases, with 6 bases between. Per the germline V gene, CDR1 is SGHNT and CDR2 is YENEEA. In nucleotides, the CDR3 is TGTGCCAGCAGCCAGGAAAACACCGGGGAGCTGTTTTTT. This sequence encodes CASSQENTGELFF.

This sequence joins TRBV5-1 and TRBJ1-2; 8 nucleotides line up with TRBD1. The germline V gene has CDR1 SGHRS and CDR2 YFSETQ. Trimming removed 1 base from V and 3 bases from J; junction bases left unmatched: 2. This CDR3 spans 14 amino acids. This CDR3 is CASSLSGQDYGYTF. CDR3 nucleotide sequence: TGCGCCAGCAGCTTGTCGGGACAGGACTATGGCTACACCTTC.

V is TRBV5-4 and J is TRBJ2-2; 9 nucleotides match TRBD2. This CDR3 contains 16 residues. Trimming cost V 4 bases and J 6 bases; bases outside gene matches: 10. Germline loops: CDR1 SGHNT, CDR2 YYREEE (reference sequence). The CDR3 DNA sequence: TGTGCCAGCAGCCCCCTGCGGGGGGGCCACGCCGGGGAGCTGTTTTTT. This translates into CASSPLRGGHAGELFF.

The CDR3 DNA reads as TGTGCCAGCAGTGAGGGACAGGACACAGATACGCAGTATTTT. Amino acids: CASSEGQDTDTQYF. The V and J genes are TRBV25-1 and TRBJ2-3; 8 bases line up with TRBD1. Germline CDR1 MGHDK, CDR2 SYGVNS. After removal of 3 bases from V and 2 bases from J, the junction contained 1 base not matched to a gene. CDR3 length: 14 amino acids.

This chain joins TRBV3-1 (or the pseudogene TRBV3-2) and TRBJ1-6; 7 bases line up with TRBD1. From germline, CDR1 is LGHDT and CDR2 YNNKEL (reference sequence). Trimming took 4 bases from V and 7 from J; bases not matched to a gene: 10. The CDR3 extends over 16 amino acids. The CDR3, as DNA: TGTGCCAGCAGCCTCTACCGACAGGGAAGCAATTCACCCCTCCACTTT. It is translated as CASSLYRQGSNSPLHF.

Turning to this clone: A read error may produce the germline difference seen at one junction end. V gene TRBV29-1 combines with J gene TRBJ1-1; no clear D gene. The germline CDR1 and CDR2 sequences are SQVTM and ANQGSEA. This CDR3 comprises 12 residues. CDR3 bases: TGCAGCGTTGGTGGGCCCCAAGCTGAGGCTTTCTTT. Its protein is CSVGGPQAEAFF.

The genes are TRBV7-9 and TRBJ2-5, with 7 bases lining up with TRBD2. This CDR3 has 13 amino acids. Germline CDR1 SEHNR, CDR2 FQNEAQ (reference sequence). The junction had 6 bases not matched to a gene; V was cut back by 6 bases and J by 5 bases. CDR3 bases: TGTGCCAGCAGTCGGACTAGTGAGGAGACCCAGTACTTC. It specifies CASSRTSEETQYF.

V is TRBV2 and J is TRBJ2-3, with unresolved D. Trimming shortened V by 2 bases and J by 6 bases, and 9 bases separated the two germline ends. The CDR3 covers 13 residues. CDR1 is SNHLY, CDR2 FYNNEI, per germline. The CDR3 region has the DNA TGTGCCAGCAGTGAATTGTCGGTGGATACGCAGTATTTT. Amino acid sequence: CASSELSVDTQYF.

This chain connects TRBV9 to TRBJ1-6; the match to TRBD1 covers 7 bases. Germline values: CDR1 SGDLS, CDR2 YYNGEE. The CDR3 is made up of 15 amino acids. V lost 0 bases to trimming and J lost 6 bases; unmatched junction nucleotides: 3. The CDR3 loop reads CASSVAWDSNSPLHF. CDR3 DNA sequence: TGTGCCAGCAGCGTAGCCTGGGACAGTAATTCACCCCTCCACTTT.

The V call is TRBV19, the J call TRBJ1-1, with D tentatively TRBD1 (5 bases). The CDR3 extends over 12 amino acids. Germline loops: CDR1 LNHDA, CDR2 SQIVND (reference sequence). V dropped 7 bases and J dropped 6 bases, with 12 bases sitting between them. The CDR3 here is CASKGRRAEAFF. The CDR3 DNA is TGTGCCAGTAAGGGGAGGAGGGCTGAAGCTTTCTTT.

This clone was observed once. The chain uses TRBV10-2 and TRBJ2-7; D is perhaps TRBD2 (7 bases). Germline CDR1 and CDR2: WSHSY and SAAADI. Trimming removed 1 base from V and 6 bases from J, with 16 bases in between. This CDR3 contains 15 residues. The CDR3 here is CASSELRGIAGEQYF. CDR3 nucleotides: TGCGCCAGCAGTGAGTTAAGGGGGATAGCGGGCGAGCAGTACTTC.

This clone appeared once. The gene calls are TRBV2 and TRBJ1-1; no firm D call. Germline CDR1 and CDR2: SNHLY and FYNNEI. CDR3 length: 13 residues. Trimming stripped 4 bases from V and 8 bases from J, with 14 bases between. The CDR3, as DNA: TGTGCCAGCAGTGCCAACTCCTTGGGCGAAGCTTTCTTT. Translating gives CASSANSLGEAFF.

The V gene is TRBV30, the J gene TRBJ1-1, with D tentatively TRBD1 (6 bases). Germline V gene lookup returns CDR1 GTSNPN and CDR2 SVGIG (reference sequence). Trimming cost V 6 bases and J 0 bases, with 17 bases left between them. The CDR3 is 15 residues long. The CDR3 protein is CACLVGQLVNTEAFF. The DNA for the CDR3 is TGTGCCTGTCTAGTAGGACAGCTCGTGAACACTGAAGCTTTCTTT.

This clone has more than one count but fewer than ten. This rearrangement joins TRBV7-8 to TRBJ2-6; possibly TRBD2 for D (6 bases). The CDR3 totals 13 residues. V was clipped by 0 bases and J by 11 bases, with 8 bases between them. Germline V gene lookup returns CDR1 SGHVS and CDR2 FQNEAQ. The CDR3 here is CASSLAEGYVLTF. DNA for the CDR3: TGTGCCAGCAGCTTAGCGGAGGGTTACGTCCTGACTTTC.

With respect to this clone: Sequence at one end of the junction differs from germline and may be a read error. The CDR3 nucleotides are TGCGCCAACAGCTTGTTGGGCCACGGGGAGCTGTTTTTT. It translates to CANSLLGHGELFF. The chain combines TRBV5-1 with TRBJ2-2; D not resolved. CDR3 length: 13 residues. In germline, CDR1 is SGHRS, CDR2 YFSETQ.

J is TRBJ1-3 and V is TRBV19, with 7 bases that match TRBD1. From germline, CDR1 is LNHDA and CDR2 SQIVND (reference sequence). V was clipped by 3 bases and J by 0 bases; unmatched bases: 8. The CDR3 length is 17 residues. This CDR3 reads CASSILGTEFSGNTIYF. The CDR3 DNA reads TGTGCCAGTAGTATTTTGGGGACAGAATTCTCTGGAAACACCATATATTTT.

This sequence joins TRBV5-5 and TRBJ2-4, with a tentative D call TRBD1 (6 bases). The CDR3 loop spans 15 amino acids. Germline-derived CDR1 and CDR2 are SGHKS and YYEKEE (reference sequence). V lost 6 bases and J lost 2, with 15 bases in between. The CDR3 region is CASTPQGGTKNIQYF. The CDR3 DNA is TGTGCCAGCACCCCCCAAGGGGGAACCAAAAACATTCAGTACTTC.

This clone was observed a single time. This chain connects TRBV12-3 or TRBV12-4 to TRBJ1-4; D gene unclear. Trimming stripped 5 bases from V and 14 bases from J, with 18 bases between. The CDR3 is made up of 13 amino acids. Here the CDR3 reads CASSSKSRPMLFF. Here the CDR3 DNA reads TGTGCCAGCAGTAGCAAGAGCAGGCCGATGCTGTTTTTT.

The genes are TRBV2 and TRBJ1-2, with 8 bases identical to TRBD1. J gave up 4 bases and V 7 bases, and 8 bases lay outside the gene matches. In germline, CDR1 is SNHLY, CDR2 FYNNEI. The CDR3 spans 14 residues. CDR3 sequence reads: CASNSGTGIYGYTF. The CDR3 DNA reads TGTGCCAGCAACTCCGGGACAGGTATCTATGGCTACACCTTC.

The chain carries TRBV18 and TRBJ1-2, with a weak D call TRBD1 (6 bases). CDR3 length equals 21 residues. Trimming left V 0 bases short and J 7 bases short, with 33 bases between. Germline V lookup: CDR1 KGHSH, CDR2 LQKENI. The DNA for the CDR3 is TGTGCCAGCTCACCACCGCCGTTAGATGTGGGGGCGACGAGGGGTTCTATTGGCTACACCTTC. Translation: CASSPPPLDVGATRGSIGYTF.

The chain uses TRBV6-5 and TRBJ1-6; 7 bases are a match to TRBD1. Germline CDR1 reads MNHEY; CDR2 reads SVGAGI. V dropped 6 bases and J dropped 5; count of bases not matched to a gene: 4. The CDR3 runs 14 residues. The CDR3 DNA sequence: TGTGCCAGCAGGACAGGGAACGATAATTCACCCCTCCACTTT. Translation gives CASRTGNDNSPLHF.

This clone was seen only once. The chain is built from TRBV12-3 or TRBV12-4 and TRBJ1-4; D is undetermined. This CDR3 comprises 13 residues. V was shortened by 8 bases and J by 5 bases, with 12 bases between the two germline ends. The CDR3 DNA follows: TGTGCCAGCGGAGACCGCACGAATGAAAAACTGTTTTTT. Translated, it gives CASGDRTNEKLFF.

CDR3 residues: CASSPGQGRGYTEAFF. DNA for the CDR3: TGTGCCAGCAGCCCGGGACAGGGTAGGGGTTATACTGAAGCTTTCTTT. The rearrangement uses TRBV3-1 (or the pseudogene TRBV3-2) and TRBJ1-1; 9 nucleotides align to TRBD1. J lost 5 bases, V lost 4 bases, and 11 bases had no gene match. This CDR3 contains 16 residues. In germline, CDR1 is LGHDT, CDR2 YNNKEL (reference sequence).